This T cell receptor beta chain was documented in a study of T cell clonality in common variable immunodeficiency. Equal genomic DNA amounts from CVID and control samples were sequenced. The table came from immunoSEQ multiplex PCR; TCRdb's copy has only in-frame clones and leaves some out. Recorded here are 50,000 to 55,000 clones, none singletons. At least ten counts were recorded for this clone. The read finishes 3 residues shy of the CDR3 end, and the germline J gene is used to complete it. CDR1 and CDR2 (germline): SGHTA, FQGNSA. The length of the CDR3 is 15 residues. After removal of 5 bases from V and 0 bases from J, the junction contained 3 bases not matched to a gene. Patients and controls were mostly of Caucasian heritage.

The receptor's source is a person aged 18-69 years in good health. Sequenced material: peripheral blood mononuclear cells. This rearrangement joins TRBV7-2 to TRBJ1-1; 10 bases are a match to TRBD1. The CDR3 region is CASSRDRGLNTEAFF. CDR3 bases read: TGTGCCAGCAGCCGGGACAGGGGATTGAACACTGAA.